The sequence of this TCR beta chain was determined in a study of blood T cell repertoires in COVID-19. Libraries were prepared by immunoSEQ multiplex PCR; TCRdb keeps only in-frame clonotypes and omits some of them. The sample shows some 220,000 clones, 88% of them seen only once. The CDR3 consists of 16 residues. The V and J ends lost 5 bases and 2 bases respectively, with 19 bases between them. Germline values: CDR1 MNHEY, CDR2 SMNVEV (reference sequence). The sample holds a few counts of this clone. Cohorts were determined from participant-reported clinical history. This receptor was identified in a woman aged 25 to 39 who had recovered from COVID-19. Sequencing input: PBMCs or T cells enriched from blood (not recorded which). The chain links TRBV27 to TRBJ2-7; tentatively, D is TRBD1 (7 bases). The CDR3 coding sequence is TGTGCCAGCAGTCCGCGGGGACAGCTACTACCCTACGAGCAGTACTTC. Translation: CASSPRGQLLPYEQYF.